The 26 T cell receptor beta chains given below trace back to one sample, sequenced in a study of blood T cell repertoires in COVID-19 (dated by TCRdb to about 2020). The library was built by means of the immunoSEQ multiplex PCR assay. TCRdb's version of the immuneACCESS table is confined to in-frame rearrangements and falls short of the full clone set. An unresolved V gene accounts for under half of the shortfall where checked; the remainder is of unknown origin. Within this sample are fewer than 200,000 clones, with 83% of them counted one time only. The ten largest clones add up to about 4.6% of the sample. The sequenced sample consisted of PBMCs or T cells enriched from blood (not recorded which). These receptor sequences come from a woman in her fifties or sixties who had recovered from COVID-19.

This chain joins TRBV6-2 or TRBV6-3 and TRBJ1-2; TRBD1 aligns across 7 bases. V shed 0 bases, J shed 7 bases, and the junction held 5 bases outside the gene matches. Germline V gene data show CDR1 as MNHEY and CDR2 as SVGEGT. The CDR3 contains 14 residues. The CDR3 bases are TGTGCCAGCAGTTACTCTACAGGGGAGGCTGGCTACACCTTC. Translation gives CASSYSTGEAGYTF.

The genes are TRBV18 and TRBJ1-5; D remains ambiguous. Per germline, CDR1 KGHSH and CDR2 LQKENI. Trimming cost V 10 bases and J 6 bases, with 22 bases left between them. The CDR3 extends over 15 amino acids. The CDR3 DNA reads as TGTGCCACTGCTACGGTGGCGGAGAATCTTCAGCCCCAGCATTTT. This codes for CATATVAENLQPQHF. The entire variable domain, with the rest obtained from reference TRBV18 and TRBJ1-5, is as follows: NAGVMQNPRHLVRRRGQEARLRCSPMKGHSHVYWYRQLPEEGLKFMVYLQKENIIDESGMPKERFSAEFPKEGPSILRIQQVVRGDSAAYFCATATVAENLQPQHFGDGTRLSIL.

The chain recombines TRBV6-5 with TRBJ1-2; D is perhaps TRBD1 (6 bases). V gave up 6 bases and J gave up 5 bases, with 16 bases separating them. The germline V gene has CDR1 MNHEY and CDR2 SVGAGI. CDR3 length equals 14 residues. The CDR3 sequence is CASRNGEGVYGYTF. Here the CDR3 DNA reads TGTGCCAGCAGGAACGGGGAGGGGGTTTATGGCTACACCTTC.

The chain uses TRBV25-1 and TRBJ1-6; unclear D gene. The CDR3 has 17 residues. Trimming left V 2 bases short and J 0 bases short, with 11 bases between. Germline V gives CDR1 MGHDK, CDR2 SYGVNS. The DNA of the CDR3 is TGTGCCAGCAGTGAAACCAGGTCCCTCTCCTATAATTCACCCCTCCACTTT. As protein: CASSETRSLSYNSPLHF.

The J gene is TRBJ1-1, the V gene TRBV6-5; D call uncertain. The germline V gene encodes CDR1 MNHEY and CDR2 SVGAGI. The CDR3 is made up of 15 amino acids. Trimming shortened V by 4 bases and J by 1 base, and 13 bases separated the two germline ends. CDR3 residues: CASSSLRRGNTEAFF. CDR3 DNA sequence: TGTGCCAGCAGTTCCCTACGGCGCGGGAACACTGAAGCTTTCTTT.

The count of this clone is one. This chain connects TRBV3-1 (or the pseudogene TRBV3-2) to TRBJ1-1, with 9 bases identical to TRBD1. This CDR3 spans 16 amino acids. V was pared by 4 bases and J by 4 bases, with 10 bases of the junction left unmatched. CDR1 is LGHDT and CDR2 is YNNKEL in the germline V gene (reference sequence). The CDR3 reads CASSRDRARGSTEAFF. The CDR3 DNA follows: TGTGCCAGCAGCCGGGACAGGGCCCGCGGAAGCACTGAAGCTTTCTTT.

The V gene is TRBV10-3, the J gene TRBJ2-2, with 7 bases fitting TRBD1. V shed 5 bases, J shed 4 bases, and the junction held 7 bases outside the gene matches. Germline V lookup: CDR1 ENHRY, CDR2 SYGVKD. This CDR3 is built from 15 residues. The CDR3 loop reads CAISRQGGGTGELFF. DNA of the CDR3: TGTGCCATCAGTAGACAGGGCGGAGGCACCGGGGAGCTGTTTTTT.

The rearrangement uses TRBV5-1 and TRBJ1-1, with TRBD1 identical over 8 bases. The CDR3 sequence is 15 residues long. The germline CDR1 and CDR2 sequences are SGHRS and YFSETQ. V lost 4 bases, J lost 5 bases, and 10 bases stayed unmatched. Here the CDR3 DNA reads TGCGCCAGCAGCCGCTGGACAGGGAGGGAAACTGAAGCTTTCTTT. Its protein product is CASSRWTGRETEAFF.

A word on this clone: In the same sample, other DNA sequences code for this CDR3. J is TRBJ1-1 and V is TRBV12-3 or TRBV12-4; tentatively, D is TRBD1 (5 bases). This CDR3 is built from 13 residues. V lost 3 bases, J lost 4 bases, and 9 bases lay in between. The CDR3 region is CASSFQGGTEAFF. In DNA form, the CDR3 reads TGTGCCAGCAGTTTTCAGGGTGGCACTGAAGCTTTCTTT.

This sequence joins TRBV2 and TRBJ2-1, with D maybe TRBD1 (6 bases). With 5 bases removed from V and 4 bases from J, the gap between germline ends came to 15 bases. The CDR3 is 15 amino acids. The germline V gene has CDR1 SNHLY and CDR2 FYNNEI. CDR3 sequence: CASSLSTGLYNEQFF. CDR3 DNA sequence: TGTGCCAGCAGTCTTTCGACAGGATTATACAATGAGCAGTTCTTC. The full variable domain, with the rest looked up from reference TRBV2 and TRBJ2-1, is EPEVTQTPSHQVTQMGQEVILRCVPISNHLYFYWYRQILGQKVEFLVSFYNNEISEKSEIFDDQFSVERPDGSNFTLKIRSTKLEDSAMYFCASSLSTGLYNEQFFGPGTRLTVL.

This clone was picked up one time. The DNA for the CDR3 is TGTGCCAGCAGTCCCCTAGCGGGGGGGCAAGAGACCCAGTACTTC. Amino acid sequence: CASSPLAGGQETQYF. This chain links TRBV28 with TRBJ2-5, with 12 nucleotides matching TRBD2. CDR1 MDHEN and CDR2 SYDVKM come from the germline V gene. This CDR3 has 15 residues. V shed 5 bases, J shed 2 bases, and the junction held 3 bases outside the gene matches.

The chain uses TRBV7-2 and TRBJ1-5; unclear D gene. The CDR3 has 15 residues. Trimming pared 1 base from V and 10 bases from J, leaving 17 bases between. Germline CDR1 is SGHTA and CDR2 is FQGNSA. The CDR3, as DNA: TGTGCCAGCAGCTTAGTTTCGGTAACACAGCAACCCCAGCATTTT. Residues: CASSLVSVTQQPQHF.

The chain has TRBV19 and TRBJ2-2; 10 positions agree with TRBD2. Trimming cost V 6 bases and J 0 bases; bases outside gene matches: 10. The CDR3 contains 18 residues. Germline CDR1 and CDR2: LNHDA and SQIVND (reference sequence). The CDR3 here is CASRKGLAGEANTGELFF. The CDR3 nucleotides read TGTGCCAGTAGAAAGGGGCTAGCGGGAGAGGCGAACACCGGGGAGCTGTTTTTT.

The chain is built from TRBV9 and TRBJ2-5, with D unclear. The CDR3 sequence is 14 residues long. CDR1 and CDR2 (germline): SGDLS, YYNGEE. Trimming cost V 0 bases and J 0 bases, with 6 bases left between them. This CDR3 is CASSVADYQETQYF. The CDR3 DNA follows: TGTGCCAGCAGCGTAGCTGACTACCAAGAGACCCAGTACTTC.

The DNA for the CDR3 is TGTGCCAGCAGCATCGGGGGAAGCACAGATACGCAGTATTTT. It specifies CASSIGGSTDTQYF. The gene calls are TRBV7-9 and TRBJ2-3, with D possibly matching TRBD2 (6 bases). CDR3 length: 14 amino acids. Trimming pared 5 bases from V and 0 bases from J, leaving 9 bases between. Germline V gene data show CDR1 as SEHNR and CDR2 as FQNEAQ (reference sequence).

The CDR3 protein is CASPNRDSVTYEQYV. The CDR3 DNA reads TGTGCCAGCCCAAACCGGGACAGCGTTACCTACGAGCAGTACGTC. The J gene is TRBJ2-7, the V gene TRBV6-5; 7 positions agree with TRBD1. Germline CDR1 MNHEY, CDR2 SVGAGI. The V gene end was trimmed by 8 bases and the J gene end by 2 bases; junction bases not matched to a gene: 12. The CDR3 is 15 residues long.

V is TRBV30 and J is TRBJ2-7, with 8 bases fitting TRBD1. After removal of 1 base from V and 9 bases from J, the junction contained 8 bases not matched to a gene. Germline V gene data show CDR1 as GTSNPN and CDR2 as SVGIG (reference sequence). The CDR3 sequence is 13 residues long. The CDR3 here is CAWSAPPGGRQYV. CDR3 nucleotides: TGTGCCTGGAGTGCCCCGCCAGGGGGCCGGCAGTACGTC.

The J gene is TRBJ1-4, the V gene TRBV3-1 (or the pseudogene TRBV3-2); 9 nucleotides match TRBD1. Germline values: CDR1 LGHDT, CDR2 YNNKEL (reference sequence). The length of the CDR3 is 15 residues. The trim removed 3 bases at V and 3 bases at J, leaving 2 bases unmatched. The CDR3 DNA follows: TGTGCCAGCAGCCAGCGACAGGGGGCTAATGAAAAACTGTTTTTT. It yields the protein CASSQRQGANEKLFF.

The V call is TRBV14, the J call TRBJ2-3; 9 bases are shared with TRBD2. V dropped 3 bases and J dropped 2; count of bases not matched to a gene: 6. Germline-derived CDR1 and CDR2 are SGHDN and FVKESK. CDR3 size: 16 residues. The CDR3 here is CASSQASGTPTDTQYF. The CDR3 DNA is TGTGCCAGCAGCCAGGCTAGCGGGACACCCACAGATACGCAGTATTTT.

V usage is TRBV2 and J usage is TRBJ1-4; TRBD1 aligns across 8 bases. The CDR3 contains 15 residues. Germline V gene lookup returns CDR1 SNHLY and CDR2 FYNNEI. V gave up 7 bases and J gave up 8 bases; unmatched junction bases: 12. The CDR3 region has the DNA TGTGCCAGCACCAAACAGGGGGTGGTTCGGGAAAAACTGTTTTTT. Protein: CASTKQGVVREKLFF.

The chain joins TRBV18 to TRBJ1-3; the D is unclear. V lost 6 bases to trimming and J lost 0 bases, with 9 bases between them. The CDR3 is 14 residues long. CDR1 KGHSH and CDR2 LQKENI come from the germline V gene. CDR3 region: CASSGQNSGNTIYF. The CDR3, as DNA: TGTGCCAGCTCTGGGCAGAACTCTGGAAACACCATATATTTT.

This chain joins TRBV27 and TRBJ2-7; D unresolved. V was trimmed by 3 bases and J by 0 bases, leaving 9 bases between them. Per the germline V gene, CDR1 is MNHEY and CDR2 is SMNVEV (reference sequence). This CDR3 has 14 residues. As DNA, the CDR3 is TGTGCCAGCAGTTTTGGGCCAGACTCCTACGAGCAGTACGTC. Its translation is CASSFGPDSYEQYV.

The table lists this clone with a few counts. The CDR3 loop reads CASSEPGGALHF. Here the CDR3 DNA reads TGCGCCAGCAGTGAGCCCGGCGGGGCCCTCCACTTT. The V and J genes are TRBV10-2 and TRBJ1-6, with unresolved D. V lost 2 bases to trimming and J lost 14 bases, with 10 bases between them. This CDR3 region has 12 residues. Looked up from germline, CDR1 is WSHSY and CDR2 is SAAADI.

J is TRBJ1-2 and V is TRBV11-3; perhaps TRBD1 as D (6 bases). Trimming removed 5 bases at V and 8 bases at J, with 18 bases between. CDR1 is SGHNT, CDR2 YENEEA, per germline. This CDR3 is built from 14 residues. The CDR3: CASSDPGRGSGYTF. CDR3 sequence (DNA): TGTGCCAGCAGCGACCCCGGCAGGGGAAGCGGCTACACCTTC.

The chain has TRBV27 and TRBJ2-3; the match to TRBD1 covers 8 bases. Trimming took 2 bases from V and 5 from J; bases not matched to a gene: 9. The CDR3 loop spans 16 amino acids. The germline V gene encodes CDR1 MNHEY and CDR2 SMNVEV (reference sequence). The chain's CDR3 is CASSLDRGPLGDTQYF. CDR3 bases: TGTGCCAGCAGTTTAGACAGGGGCCCGCTGGGAGATACGCAGTATTTT.

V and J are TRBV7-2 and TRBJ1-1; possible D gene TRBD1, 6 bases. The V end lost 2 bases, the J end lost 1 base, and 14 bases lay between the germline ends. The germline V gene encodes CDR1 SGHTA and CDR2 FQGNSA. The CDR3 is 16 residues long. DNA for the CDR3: TGTGCCAGCAGCTTAATGTGGGGGCTGTCGAACACTGAAGCTTTCTTT. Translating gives CASSLMWGLSNTEAFF.